This TCR beta chain was found in a study of T cell repertoires in cytomegalovirus infection. Study at large: Shared public TCR beta signatures pointed to both CMV infection and a matching HLA type.

Germline CDR1 and CDR2: SGHVS and FQNEAQ. CDR3 length equals 17 residues. Trimming took 2 bases from V and 3 from J; bases not matched to a gene: 9. This clonotype was seen many times. Its specificity is not known. Notes on the study in general: Across the ex vivo response, the dominant clonotypes were HLA-C-restricted CMV-specific TCR beta clonotypes.

MiXCR, applied by TCRdb to the reads, yields one record per CDR3 protein. Of roughly 320,000 distinct CDR3 sequences in the sample, about 8.8% were seen once. The chain links TRBV7-8 to TRBJ2-2; 7 bases agree with TRBD2. The receptor was isolated from a human donor in good health (CMV status not recorded). Some clones in this sample may be carry-over from other donors' samples. Sequencing was carried out using PBMCs. CDR3 amino acids: CASSLLGDYIYTGELFF. The DNA for the CDR3 is TGTGCCAGCAGCTTATTGGGGGACTATATTTACACCGGGGAGCTGTTTTTT.